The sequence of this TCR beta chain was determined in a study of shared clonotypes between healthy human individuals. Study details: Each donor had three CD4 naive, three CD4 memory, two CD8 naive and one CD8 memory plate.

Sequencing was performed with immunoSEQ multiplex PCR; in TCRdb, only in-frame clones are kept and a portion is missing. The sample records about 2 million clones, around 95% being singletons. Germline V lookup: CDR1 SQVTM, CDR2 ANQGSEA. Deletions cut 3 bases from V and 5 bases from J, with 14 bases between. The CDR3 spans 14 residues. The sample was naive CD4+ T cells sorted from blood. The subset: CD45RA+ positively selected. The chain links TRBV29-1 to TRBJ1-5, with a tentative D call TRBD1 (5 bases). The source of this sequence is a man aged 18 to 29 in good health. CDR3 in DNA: TGCAGCGTTGATCCCGGGGACCCCCATCAGCCCCAGCATTTT. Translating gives CSVDPGDPHQPQHF.